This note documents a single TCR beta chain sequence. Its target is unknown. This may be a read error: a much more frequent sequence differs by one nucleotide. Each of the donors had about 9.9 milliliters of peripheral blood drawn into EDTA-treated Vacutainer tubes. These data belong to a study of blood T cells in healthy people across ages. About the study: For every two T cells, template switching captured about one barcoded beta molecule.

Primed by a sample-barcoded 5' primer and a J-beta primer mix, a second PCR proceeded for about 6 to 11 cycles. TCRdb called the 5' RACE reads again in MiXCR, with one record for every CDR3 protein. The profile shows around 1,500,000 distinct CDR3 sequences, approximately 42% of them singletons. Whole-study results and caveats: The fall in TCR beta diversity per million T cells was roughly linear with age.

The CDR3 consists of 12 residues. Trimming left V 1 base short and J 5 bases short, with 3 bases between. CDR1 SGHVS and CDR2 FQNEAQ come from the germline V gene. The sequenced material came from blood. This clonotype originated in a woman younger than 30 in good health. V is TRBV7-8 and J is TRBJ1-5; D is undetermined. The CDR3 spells CASSLEHQPQHF. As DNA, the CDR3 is TGTGCCAGCAGCTTAGAGCATCAGCCCCAGCATTTT.